Presented here are 14 T cell receptor beta chains from one specimen sequenced in a study of blood T cell repertoires in COVID-19. Sequenced by immunoSEQ multiplex PCR; TCRdb stores in-frame clones only, minus some. The sample yields about 370,000 clones, approximately 90% seen once. What was sequenced was PBMCs or T cells enriched from blood (not recorded which). The receptors originated from a young man who had recovered from COVID-19.

The V gene is TRBV5-4, the J gene TRBJ1-4, with 7 bases matching TRBD1. Germline loops: CDR1 SGHNT, CDR2 YYREEE (reference sequence). This CDR3 is built from 16 residues. J lost 0 bases, V lost 3 bases, and 5 bases had no gene match. CDR3 DNA sequence: TGTGCCAGCAGCTCTACAGGGGCCCCAACTAATGAAAAACTGTTTTTT. This sequence encodes CASSSTGAPTNEKLFF.

CDR3: CASSGNLGGGTGVYGYTF. The CDR3 region has the DNA TGTGCCAGCAGTGGTAATTTAGGTGGAGGGACAGGGGTATATGGCTACACCTTC. This chain links TRBV6-1 with TRBJ1-2; 10 bases line up with TRBD1. The CDR3 loop spans 18 amino acids. Trimming cost V 4 bases and J 5 bases; bases outside gene matches: 16. The germline V gene encodes CDR1 MNHNS and CDR2 SASEGT.

This clone was counted many times. The V and J genes are TRBV4-1 and TRBJ1-2; 10 bases line up with TRBD1. The germline V gene has CDR1 MGHRA and CDR2 YSYEKL. The CDR3 runs to 16 residues. Germline trimming cut 1 base from V and 4 bases from J; bases unmatched to any gene: 6. CDR3 nucleotide sequence: TGCGCCAGCAGCCAAGGGGGGACAGGGGACGCCTATGGCTACACCTTC. Encoded protein: CASSQGGTGDAYGYTF.

V is TRBV14 and J is TRBJ2-1; 7 bases map to TRBD2. Unmatched junction bases numbered 14, after V lost 5 bases and J lost 4 bases. The germline gives CDR1 SGHDN, CDR2 FVKESK. The CDR3 loop spans 17 amino acids. The CDR3 sequence: CASSRSMAGAGYNEQFF. As DNA, the CDR3 is TGTGCCAGCAGCAGAAGTATGGCGGGAGCGGGGTACAATGAGCAGTTCTTC. The full variable domain, completed using reference TRBV14 and TRBJ2-1, is EAGVTQFPSHSVIEKGQTVTLRCDPISGHDNLYWYRRVMGKEIKFLLHFVKESKQDESGMPNNRFLAERTGGTYSTLKVQPAELEDSGVYFCASSRSMAGAGYNEQFFGPGTRLTVL.

The rearrangement links TRBV14 to TRBJ1-1; no firm D call. CDR3 length: 13 amino acids. V lost 2 bases and J 0 bases, leaving 4 bases between the germline ends. Germline V CDR1 and CDR2: SGHDN, FVKESK. The CDR3 sequence: CASSQQMNTEAFF. As DNA, the CDR3 is TGTGCCAGCAGCCAACAGATGAACACTGAAGCTTTCTTT.

This clone was recorded a few times. This chain uses TRBV7-9 with TRBJ1-4; possibly TRBD1 for D (5 bases). V was clipped by 2 bases and J by 7 bases, with 11 bases between them. The CDR3 loop spans 14 amino acids. Germline V CDR1 and CDR2: SEHNR, FQNEAQ (reference sequence). The CDR3 protein is CASSLLEGSEKLFF. DNA for the CDR3: TGTGCCAGCAGCTTATTGGAGGGGAGTGAAAAACTGTTTTTT.

V usage is TRBV6-5 and J usage is TRBJ2-3; D not resolved. Germline-derived CDR1 and CDR2 are MNHEY and SVGAGI. Trimming left V 4 bases short and J 0 bases short, with 5 bases between. The CDR3 runs to 13 residues. The CDR3 spells CASSSPSTDTQYF. The CDR3 DNA follows: TGTGCCAGCAGTTCTCCTAGCACAGATACGCAGTATTTT.

This rearrangement joins TRBV5-1 to TRBJ2-1; a weak D match, TRBD2 (6 bases). The V and J ends lost 0 bases and 2 bases respectively, with 9 bases between them. Germline CDR1 and CDR2: SGHRS and YFSETQ. This CDR3 has 15 residues. CDR3 bases: TGCGCCAGCAGCTTGGTTGGGGGGACCTACAATGAGCAGTTCTTC. This gives the protein CASSLVGGTYNEQFF.

J is TRBJ2-7 and V is TRBV11-2, with 8 bases that match TRBD2. The germline V gene encodes CDR1 SGHAT and CDR2 FQNNGV. V shed 1 base, J shed 4 bases, and the junction held 12 bases outside the gene matches. This CDR3 contains 17 residues. The CDR3 DNA sequence: TGTGCCAGCAGCTTAGGAGTGAGCGGGAGAAAGTTATACGAGCAGTACTTC. Encoded protein: CASSLGVSGRKLYEQYF. Using reference TRBV11-2 and TRBJ2-7 for the parts outside the CDR3, the full variable domain is EAGVAQSPRYKIIEKRQSVAFWCNPISGHATLYWYQQILGQGPKLLIQFQNNGVVDDSQLPKDRFSAERLKGVDSTLKIQPAKLEDSAVYLCASSLGVSGRKLYEQYFGPGTRLTVT.

CDR3 residues: CASSIILPGQGSNQPQHF. For the CDR3, the DNA is TGTGCCAGTAGTATCATACTTCCCGGACAGGGATCCAATCAGCCCCAGCATTTT. The chain combines TRBV19 with TRBJ1-5, with 8 bases fitting TRBD1. J lost 3 bases, V lost 3 bases, and 13 bases had no gene match. Germline V gives CDR1 LNHDA, CDR2 SQIVND (reference sequence). The CDR3 length is 18 residues.

The rearrangement links TRBV28 to TRBJ2-7; 10 nucleotides line up with TRBD2. The CDR3 is 14 amino acids. In germline, CDR1 is MDHEN, CDR2 SYDVKM. V gave up 7 bases and J gave up 5 bases; unmatched junction bases: 8. CDR3 nucleotides: TGTGCCAGCAAAGCTAGCGGGAGTACCAACGAGCAGTACTTC. Amino acid sequence: CASKASGSTNEQYF.

This clone occurred once. V usage is TRBV6-5 and J usage is TRBJ1-5; tentative D call: TRBD1 (5 bases). CDR3 size: 14 residues. Germline loops: CDR1 MNHEY, CDR2 SVGAGI. Trimming took 2 bases from V and 6 from J, leaving 11 bases between them. CDR3 coding DNA: TGTGCCAGCAGTTACGATGATAGGGGTCAGCCCCAGCATTTT. Translated: CASSYDDRGQPQHF.

This clone was counted once. CDR3: CARSLTGGATEAFF. The CDR3, as DNA: TGTGCCAGAAGCTTGACAGGGGGCGCAACTGAAGCTTTCTTT. J is TRBJ1-1 and V is TRBV5-3, with TRBD1 matching over 9 bases. TRBV5-3 falls under the ORF class, with uncertain function. With 1 base clipped from V and 5 bases from J, the junction kept 3 bases outside the gene matches. The CDR3 totals 14 residues.

This sequence joins TRBV27 and TRBJ2-4; TRBD1 might be the D (5 bases). The CDR3 extends over 13 amino acids. Germline CDR1 MNHEY, CDR2 SMNVEV (reference sequence). V dropped 6 bases and J dropped 8 bases, with 14 bases sitting between them. This CDR3 reads CASRPDRYDIQYF. CDR3 bases: TGTGCCAGCAGGCCTGACAGATACGACATTCAGTACTTC.